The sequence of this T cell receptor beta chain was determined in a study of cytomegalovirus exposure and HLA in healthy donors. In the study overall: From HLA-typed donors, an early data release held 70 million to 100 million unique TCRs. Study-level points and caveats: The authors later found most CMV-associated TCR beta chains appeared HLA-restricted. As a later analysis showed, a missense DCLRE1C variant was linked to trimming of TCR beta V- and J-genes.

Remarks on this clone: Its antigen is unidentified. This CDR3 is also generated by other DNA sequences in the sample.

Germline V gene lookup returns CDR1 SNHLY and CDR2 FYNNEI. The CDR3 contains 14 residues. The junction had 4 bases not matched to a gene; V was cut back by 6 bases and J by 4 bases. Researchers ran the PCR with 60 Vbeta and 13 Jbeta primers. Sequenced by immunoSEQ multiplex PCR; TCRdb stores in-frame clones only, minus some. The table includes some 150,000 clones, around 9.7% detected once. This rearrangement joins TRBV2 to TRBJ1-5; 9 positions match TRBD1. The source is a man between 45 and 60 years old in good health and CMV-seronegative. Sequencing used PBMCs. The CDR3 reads CASSPGQGNQPQHF. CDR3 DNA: TGTGCCAGCAGCCCGGGACAGGGTAATCAGCCCCAGCATTTT.